The clone carrying this TCR beta chain was found a few times. Its target is unknown. This sample stems from a study of cytomegalovirus exposure and HLA in healthy donors. Everyone who donated was a healthy bone marrow donor. PCR amplification relied on 60 Vbeta primers (plus 13 Jbeta primers). Per the authors' pipeline: A follow-up analysis tallied 86 million or so unique TCR beta chains, about 10 million shared. Method: immunoSEQ multiplex PCR; TCRdb's copy keeps in-frame clones and lacks some. V and J calls plus clone size are reproduced from that table; the DNA served to infer D and trimming. The table shows about 160,000 clones, with around 78% occurring only once. This CDR3 is built from 15 residues. Per germline, CDR1 MNHEY and CDR2 SMNVEV (reference sequence). Trimming removed 4 bases from V and 7 bases from J; junction bases left unmatched: 13. Study-wide findings and caveats: Most of the CMV-associated TCR beta chains (in a later analysis) appeared to be HLA-restricted.

Sequenced input: PBMCs. The gene calls are TRBV27 and TRBJ2-7; TRBD2 matches 7 bases. This receptor was obtained from a woman in her thirties or forties in good health and CMV-seronegative. CDR3 coding DNA: TGTGCCAGCAGTTCTTATGGCGCGGGAGAGGGTGAGCAGTACTTC. Encoded protein: CASSSYGAGEGEQYF.